Listed below are T cell receptor beta chains from one sample, sequenced in a study of cytomegalovirus exposure and HLA in healthy donors. The table came from immunoSEQ multiplex PCR; TCRdb's copy has only in-frame clones and leaves some out. The sample yields some 150,000 clones, approximately 84% seen once. The sample taken for sequencing was PBMCs. The receptors come from a woman in her thirties or forties in good health and CMV-seronegative. Both conserved end residues are part of each CDR3. The D gene is left open where the match is weak. The size field is filled for only some rows; it gives once, few, many or a size class.

size,J,V,D,CDR3,DNA
once,TRBJ1-4,TRBV27,.,CASSLRVRGEKLFF,TGTGCCAGCAGTTTACGGGTGAGAGGTGAAAAACTGTTTTTT
.,TRBJ1-1,TRBV4-1,.,CASSQGVGGVNRAFF,TGCGCCAGCAGCCAAGGAGTAGGGGGGGTCAATCGAGCTTTCTTT
.,TRBJ2-1,TRBV7-8,.,CASSPFRGHNEQFF,TGTGCCAGCAGCCCGTTCAGGGGACACAATGAGCAGTTCTTC
.,TRBJ2-1,TRBV28,.,CASSLRQGIYNEQFF,TGTGCCAGCAGCCTTCGGCAGGGAATTTACAATGAGCAGTTCTTC
.,TRBJ2-3,TRBV7-3,TRBD2,CASSLGAGGPTDTQYF,TGTGCCAGCAGCTTAGGGGCGGGAGGACCTACAGATACGCAGTATTTT
once,TRBJ2-1,TRBV5-1,.,CASSPDYHNEQFF,TGCGCCAGCAGCCCGGACTACCACAATGAGCAGTTCTTC
once,TRBJ2-1,TRBV9,TRBD1,CASKGTGEGVYNEQFF,TGTGCCAGCAAGGGAACAGGGGAAGGCGTCTACAATGAGCAGTTCTTC
.,TRBJ2-2,TRBV9,TRBD1,CASSFPGTGRTGELFF,TGTGCCAGCAGCTTTCCCGGGACAGGGCGTACCGGGGAGCTGTTTTTT
.,TRBJ2-3,TRBV7-8,TRBD2,CADSGLAGGSGTDTQYF,TGTGCCGACTCGGGACTAGCGGGAGGGAGTGGAACAGATACGCAGTATTTT
once,TRBJ2-7,TRBV6-6,TRBD2,CASRGGGSSYEQYF,TGTGCCAGCCGAGGCGGGGGGAGCTCCTACGAGCAGTACTTC
.,TRBJ1-3,TRBV7-8,.,CASSINTGRGNTIYF,TGTGCCAGCAGTATCAACACAGGGCGCGGAAACACCATATATTTT
.,TRBJ2-3,TRBV25-1,TRBD2,CASSEGTSGYTDTQYF,TGTGCCAGCAGTGAAGGAACTAGCGGGTACACAGATACGCAGTATTTT
.,TRBJ2-1,TRBV9,.,CASSVQSRGHNEQFF,TGTGCCAGCAGCGTACAATCAAGGGGCCACAATGAGCAGTTCTTC
.,TRBJ2-1,TRBV5-1,TRBD2,CASSFRSSGRADEQFF,TGCGCCAGCAGCTTCCGATCTAGCGGGAGGGCCGATGAGCAGTTCTTC
.,TRBJ2-7,TRBV30,.,CAWSTGQPYEQYF,TGTGCCTGGAGTACGGGACAACCCTACGAGCAGTACTTC
.,TRBJ1-1,TRBV28,.,CASSLRAGQNTEAFF,TGTGCCAGCAGTTTAAGGGCAGGGCAGAACACTGAAGCTTTCTTT
once,TRBJ2-3,TRBV7-3,.,CASSLTSSTDTQYF,TGTGCCAGCAGCTTGACAAGCAGCACAGATACGCAGTATTTT
.,TRBJ2-3,TRBV12-2,.,CASRLASGSKTDTQYF,TGTGCAAGTCGCTTGGCTAGCGGGAGTAAGACAGATACGCAGTATTTT
once,TRBJ2-5,TRBV6-5,.,CASSYAGQLQETQYF,TGTGCCAGCAGTTACGCGGGACAGCTCCAAGAGACCCAGTACTTC
once,TRBJ2-7,TRBV6-5,.,CASSNGGSSYEQYF,TGTGCCAGCAGTAACGGAGGGAGCTCCTACGAGCAGTACTTC
.,TRBJ1-1,TRBV20-1,.,CSAALNLEAFF,TGCAGTGCTGCTCTAAACTTGGAAGCTTTCTTT
few,TRBJ2-7,TRBV29-1,.,CSVAGVTYEQYF,TGCAGCGTTGCGGGGGTGACATACGAGCAGTACTTC
.,TRBJ1-6,TRBV14,.,CASSQGQGLPGPLHF,TGTGCCAGCAGCCAAGGTCAGGGGCTCCCGGGGCCCCTCCACTTT
.,TRBJ2-5,TRBV7-2,TRBD2,CASSWLAGGQETQYF,TGTGCCAGCAGCTGGCTAGCGGGAGGGCAGGAGACCCAGTACTTC